This entry is about one T cell receptor (beta chain). No antigen is known for it. Base qualities are not at hand, and no much larger clone is one base apart. Taken from the germline V gene, the CDR1 and CDR2 loops are SGHTA and FQGTGA. Trimming removed 2 bases from V and 0 bases from J, leaving 11 bases between the germline ends. Taken from cysteine to phenylalanine, the CDR3 has 15 residues. Only the CDR3 part of the read is kept: 45 bases, read in frame from the first base. The data are from a study of control samples from healthy donors and cancer patients (TCRdb year 2020). Libraries were prepared through the immunoSEQ multiplex PCR assay. Drawn from immuneACCESS, this table holds only the in-frame rearrangements with V and J called that TCRdb kept. Clones are partly lost; checked studies trace under half to an unresolved V gene and leave the rest unexplained. Here the sample has approximately 150,000 clones; about 91% occur a single time. More than 3% of the sample goes to the ten largest clones.

This receptor was obtained from a man aged 25 to 40 in good health. The V and J genes are TRBV7-3 and TRBJ2-7; D gene: possibly TRBD2, on 5 matching bases. The sample was blood. The sequence in DNA is TGTGCCAGCAGCTTACTAGGTAGCGACTCCTACGAGCAGTACTTC. The translation is CASSLLGSDSYEQYF.